Below, 9 T cell receptor beta chains from the same sample are listed, as sequenced in a study of OX40 agonist ivuxolimab in advanced cancers. Libraries were constructed by the immunoSEQ multiplex PCR assay. The source is immuneACCESS, and TCRdb retained only in-frame sequences with V and J called. Part of the clones is not carried over; for the studies checked, unresolved V genes explain less than half of this, and the remainder is unexplained. The sample table holds some 70,000 clones, of which about nine tenths were seen once. 8% to 10% of the sample rests with the top ten. The source material was CD4+ or CD8+ T cells sorted from blood, sampled in a trial of the OX40 agonist ivuxolimab. The receptor source for this set is an adult with an advanced solid tumor such as melanoma, head and neck, liver or kidney cancer.

This clone was seen only once. The rearrangement links TRBV10-3 to TRBJ2-2; D call uncertain. This CDR3 has 15 residues. V lost 0 bases, J lost 6 bases, and 11 bases lay in between. CDR1 and CDR2 from the germline V gene are ENHRY and SYGVKD. CDR3 sequence reads: CAISESHSKAGELFF. The CDR3 coding sequence is TGTGCCATCAGTGAGTCGCACAGTAAGGCCGGGGAGCTGTTTTTT.

The chain couples TRBV6-5 to TRBJ2-5; D is perhaps TRBD1 or TRBD2 (5 bases each). V lost 4 bases, J lost 4 bases, and 16 bases lay in between. CDR1 is MNHEY, CDR2 SVGAGI, per germline. The CDR3 covers 15 residues. The CDR3 loop reads CASSLPGPQAETQYF. Written as DNA, the CDR3 is TGTGCCAGCAGTTTACCGGGACCCCAGGCAGAGACCCAGTACTTC.

V is TRBV4-3 and J is TRBJ2-1; D is unresolved. Looked up from germline, CDR1 is LGHNA and CDR2 is YSLEER. Trimming removed 0 bases from V and 5 bases from J, with 5 bases in between. The CDR3 consists of 13 residues. The CDR3 DNA sequence: TGCGCCAGCAGCCAAGAACTGCACAATGAGCAGTTCTTC. Translating gives CASSQELHNEQFF.

Note on this clone: Lacking the conserved final phenylalanine or tryptophan, this CDR3 likely reflects a read error. It is unclear where the CDR3 begins or ends on the DNA, so no DNA is shown, and the CDR3 is as TCRdb lists it. This chain joins TRBV11-3 and TRBJ1-2. The CDR3 has 15 amino acids, counting both end residues. The germline V gene has CDR1 SGHNT and CDR2 YENEEA. The CDR3 loop reads CASSGGNDLGKTYGY.

This sequence joins TRBV7-2 and TRBJ1-1; maybe TRBD1 (5 bases). The CDR3 has 17 residues. Trimming shortened V by 8 bases and J by 1 base, and 23 bases separated the two germline ends. From germline, CDR1 is SGHTA and CDR2 FQGNSA. The CDR3 loop is CASQVDRPLVSNTEAFF. CDR3 DNA sequence: TGTGCCAGCCAGGTAGACAGACCTTTAGTATCGAACACTGAAGCTTTCTTT. Full variable domain (outside the CDR3, taken from reference TRBV7-2 and TRBJ1-1): GAGVSQSPSNKVTEKGKDVELRCDPISGHTALYWYRQSLGQGLEFLIYFQGNSAPDKSGLPSDRFSAERTGGSVSTLTIQRTQQEDSAVYLCASQVDRPLVSNTEAFFGQGTRLTVV.

This chain uses TRBV15 with TRBJ1-1, with no clear D. The V end lost 0 bases, the J end lost 11 bases, and 7 bases lay between the germline ends. The V gene's germline CDR1 is LNHNV and CDR2 YYDKDF (reference sequence). This CDR3 is 11 amino acids long. Written as DNA, the CDR3 is TGTGCCACCAGCAGAGATGGGGTGGCTTTCTTT. It codes for CATSRDGVAFF.

The V call is TRBV5-6, the J call TRBJ1-6; a weak D match, TRBD1 (5 bases). The germline CDR1 and CDR2 sequences are SGHDT and YYEEEE. V gave up 0 bases and J gave up 8 bases, with 9 bases separating them. This CDR3 has 14 residues. The CDR3, as DNA: TGTGCCAGCAGCTTGGAACGGGGCGATTCACCCCTCCACTTT. Protein: CASSLERGDSPLHF.

This clone occurred once. V gene TRBV18 combines with J gene TRBJ1-2; TRBD1 agrees at 7 bases. J was trimmed by 6 bases and V by 4 bases; bases with no gene match: 8. Germline CDR1 KGHSH, CDR2 LQKENI. This CDR3 comprises 14 residues. CDR3 in amino acids: CASSLEQGRDGYTF. CDR3 in DNA: TGTGCCAGCTCACTAGAACAGGGGAGGGATGGCTACACCTTC.

This chain connects TRBV19 to TRBJ2-3, with D perhaps assigned TRBD1 or TRBD2 (5 bases each). This CDR3 is built from 18 residues. V was pared by 3 bases and J by 2 bases, with 21 bases between. The V gene's germline CDR1 is LNHDA and CDR2 SQIVND (reference sequence). CDR3 DNA: TGTGCCAGTAGTATCATAGCATATAAAGGGGACCTCACAGATACGCAGTATTTT. Translation gives CASSIIAYKGDLTDTQYF. Combining the CDR3 with reference TRBV19 and TRBJ2-3 gives the whole variable domain DGGITQSPKYLFRKEGQNVTLSCEQNLNHDAMYWYRQDPGQGLRLIYYSQIVNDFQKGDIAEGYSVSREKKESFPLTVTSAQKNPTAFYLCASSIIAYKGDLTDTQYFGPGTRLTVL.